This T cell receptor (beta chain) is from a study of T cells in Graves' hyperthyroidism and ophthalmopathy. Germline lookup yields CDR1 SGHTA and CDR2 FQGNSA. Deletions cut 11 bases from V and 1 base from J, with 14 bases between. The length of the CDR3 is 14 residues. What was amplified from RNA transcripts were TCR beta CDR3 regions. First-round RT-PCR of the TCR CDR3 relied on the HTBI primer set. TCRdb independently ran MiXCR on the multiplex PCR reads; one entry per CDR3 protein. The sample shows 190,000 or so distinct CDR3 sequences, approximately 16% of them seen only once. The definition of stable Graves' hyperthyroidism was no ophthalmopathy progression within 18 months.

The rearrangement links TRBV7-2 to TRBJ2-2; D not certain. This TCR derives from a man aged 40-49 years with Graves' hyperthyroidism. Sequenced sample: blood. CDR3 DNA sequence: TGTGCCTGCCCTACCGAGAGGAACACCGGGGAGCTGTTTTTT. Protein sequence: CACPTERNTGELFF.